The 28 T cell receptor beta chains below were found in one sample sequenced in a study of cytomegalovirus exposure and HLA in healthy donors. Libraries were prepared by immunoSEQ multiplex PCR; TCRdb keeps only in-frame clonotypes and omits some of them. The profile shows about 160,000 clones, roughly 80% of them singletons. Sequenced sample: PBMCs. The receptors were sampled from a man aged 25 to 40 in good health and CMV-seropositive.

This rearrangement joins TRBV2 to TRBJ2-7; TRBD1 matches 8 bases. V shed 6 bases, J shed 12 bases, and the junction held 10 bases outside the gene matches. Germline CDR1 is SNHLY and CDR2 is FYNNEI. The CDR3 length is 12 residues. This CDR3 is CASRALDRVLYF. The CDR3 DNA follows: TGTGCCAGCAGGGCCCTGGACAGGGTTCTGTACTTC. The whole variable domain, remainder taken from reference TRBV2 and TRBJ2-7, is EPEVTQTPSHQVTQMGQEVILRCVPISNHLYFYWYRQILGQKVEFLVSFYNNEISEKSEIFDDQFSVERPDGSNFTLKIRSTKLEDSAMYFCASRALDRVLYFGPGTRLTVT.

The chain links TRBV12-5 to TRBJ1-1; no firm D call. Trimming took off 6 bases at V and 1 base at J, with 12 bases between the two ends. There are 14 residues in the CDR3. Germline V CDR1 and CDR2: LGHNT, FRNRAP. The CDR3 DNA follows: TGTGCTAGTGGCCCAGGCGGGTCGAACACTGAAGCTTTCTTT. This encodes CASGPGGSNTEAFF.

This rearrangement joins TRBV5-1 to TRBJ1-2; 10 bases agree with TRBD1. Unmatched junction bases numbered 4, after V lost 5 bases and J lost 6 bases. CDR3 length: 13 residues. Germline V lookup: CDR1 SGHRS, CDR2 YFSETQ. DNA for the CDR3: TGCGCCAGCAGTCCCGGGACAGGGGATGGCTACACCTTC. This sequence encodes CASSPGTGDGYTF.

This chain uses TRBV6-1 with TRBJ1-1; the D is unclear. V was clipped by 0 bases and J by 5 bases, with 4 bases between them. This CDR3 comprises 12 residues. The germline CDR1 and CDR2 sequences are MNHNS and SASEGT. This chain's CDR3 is CASSEARTEAFF. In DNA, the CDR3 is TGTGCCAGCAGTGAAGCACGGACTGAAGCTTTCTTT.

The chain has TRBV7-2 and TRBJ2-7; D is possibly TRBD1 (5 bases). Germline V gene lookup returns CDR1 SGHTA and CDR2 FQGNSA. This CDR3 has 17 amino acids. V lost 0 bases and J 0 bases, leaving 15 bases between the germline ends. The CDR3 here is CASSLAVTRAYSYEQYF. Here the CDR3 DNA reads TGTGCCAGCAGCTTAGCGGTTACCAGGGCCTACTCCTACGAGCAGTACTTC.

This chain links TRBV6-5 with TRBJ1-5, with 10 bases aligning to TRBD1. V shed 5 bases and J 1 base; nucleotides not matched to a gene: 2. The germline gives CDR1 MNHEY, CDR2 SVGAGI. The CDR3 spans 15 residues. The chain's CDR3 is CASSRGQGSNQPQHF. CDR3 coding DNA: TGTGCCAGCAGTCGGGGACAGGGGAGCAATCAGCCCCAGCATTTT.

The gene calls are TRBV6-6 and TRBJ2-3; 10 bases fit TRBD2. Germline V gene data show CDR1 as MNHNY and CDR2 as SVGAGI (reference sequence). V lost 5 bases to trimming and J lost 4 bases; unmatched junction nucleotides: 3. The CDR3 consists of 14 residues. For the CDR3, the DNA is TGTGCCAGCAGTAGGGGGACTAGCGCAGATACGCAGTATTTT. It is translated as CASSRGTSADTQYF.

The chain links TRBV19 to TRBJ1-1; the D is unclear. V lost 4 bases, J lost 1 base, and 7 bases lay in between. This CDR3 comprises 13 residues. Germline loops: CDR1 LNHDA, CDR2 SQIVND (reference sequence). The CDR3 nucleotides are TGTGCCAGTAGTAGGACTGGGAACACTGAAGCTTTCTTT. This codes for CASSRTGNTEAFF. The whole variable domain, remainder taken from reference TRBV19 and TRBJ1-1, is DGGITQSPKYLFRKEGQNVTLSCEQNLNHDAMYWYRQDPGQGLRLIYYSQIVNDFQKGDIAEGYSVSREKKESFPLTVTSAQKNPTAFYLCASSRTGNTEAFFGQGTRLTVV.

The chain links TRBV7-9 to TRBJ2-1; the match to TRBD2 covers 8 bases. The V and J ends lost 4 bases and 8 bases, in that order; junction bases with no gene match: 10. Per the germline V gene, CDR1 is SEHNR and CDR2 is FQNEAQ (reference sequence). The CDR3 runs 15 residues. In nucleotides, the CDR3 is TGTGCCAGCAGCTATACGGGACTAGTTGGCGATGAGCAGTTCTTC. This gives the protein CASSYTGLVGDEQFF.

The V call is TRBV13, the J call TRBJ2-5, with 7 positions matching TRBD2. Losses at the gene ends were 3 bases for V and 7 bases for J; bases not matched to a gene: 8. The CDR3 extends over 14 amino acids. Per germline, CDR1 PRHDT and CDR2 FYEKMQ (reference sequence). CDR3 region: CASSLGQPGGTQYF. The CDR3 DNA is TGTGCCAGCAGCTTGGGCCAACCGGGGGGGACCCAGTACTTC.

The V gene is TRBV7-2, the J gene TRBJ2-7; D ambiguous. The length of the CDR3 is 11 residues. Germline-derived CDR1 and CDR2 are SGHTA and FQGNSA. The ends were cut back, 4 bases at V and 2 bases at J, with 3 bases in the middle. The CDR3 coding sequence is TGTGCCAGCAGCTCCGCCTACGAGCAGTACTTC. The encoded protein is CASSSAYEQYF.

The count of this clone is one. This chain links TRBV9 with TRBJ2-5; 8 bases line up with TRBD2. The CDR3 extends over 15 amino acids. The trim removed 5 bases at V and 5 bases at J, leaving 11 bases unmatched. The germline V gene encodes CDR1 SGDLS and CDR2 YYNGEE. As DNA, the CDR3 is TGTGCCAGCAGTCGGGGGGGCCGAGGGAGGGAGACCCAGTACTTC. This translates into CASSRGGRGRETQYF.

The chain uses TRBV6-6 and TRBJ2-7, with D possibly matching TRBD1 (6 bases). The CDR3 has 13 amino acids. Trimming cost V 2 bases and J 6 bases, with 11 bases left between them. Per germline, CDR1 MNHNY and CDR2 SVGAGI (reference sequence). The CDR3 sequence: CASSYETGIEQYF. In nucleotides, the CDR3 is TGTGCCAGCAGTTACGAGACAGGTATCGAGCAGTACTTC.

As DNA, the CDR3 is TGTGCCAGCAGCCTACAGGGGACTCTAGGTGGCTACACCTTC. Amino acid sequence: CASSLQGTLGGYTF. This chain uses TRBV5-4 with TRBJ1-2; 7 positions agree with TRBD1. The CDR3 totals 14 residues. Germline trimming cut 4 bases from V and 7 bases from J; bases unmatched to any gene: 10. Germline CDR1 SGHNT, CDR2 YYREEE (reference sequence).

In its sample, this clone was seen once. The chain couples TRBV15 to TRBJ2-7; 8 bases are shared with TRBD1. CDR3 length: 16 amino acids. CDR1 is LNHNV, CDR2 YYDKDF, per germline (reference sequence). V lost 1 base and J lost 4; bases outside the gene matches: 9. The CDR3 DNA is TGTGCCACCAGCAGAGGACGGTTGGACAGGGAGTACGAGCAGTACTTC. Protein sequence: CATSRGRLDREYEQYF.

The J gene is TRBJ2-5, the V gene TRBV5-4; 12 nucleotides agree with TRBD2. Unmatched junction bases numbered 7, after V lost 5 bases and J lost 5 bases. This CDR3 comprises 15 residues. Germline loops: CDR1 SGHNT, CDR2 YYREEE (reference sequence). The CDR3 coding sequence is TGTGCCAGCAGACCCGGACTAGCGGGATCTGAGACCCAGTACTTC. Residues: CASRPGLAGSETQYF.

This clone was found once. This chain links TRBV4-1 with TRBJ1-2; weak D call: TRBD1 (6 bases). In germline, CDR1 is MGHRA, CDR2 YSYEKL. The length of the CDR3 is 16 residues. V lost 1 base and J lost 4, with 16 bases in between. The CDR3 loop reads CASSQADRPRGYGYTF. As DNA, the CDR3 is TGCGCCAGCAGCCAAGCAGACAGGCCTCGGGGCTATGGCTACACCTTC.

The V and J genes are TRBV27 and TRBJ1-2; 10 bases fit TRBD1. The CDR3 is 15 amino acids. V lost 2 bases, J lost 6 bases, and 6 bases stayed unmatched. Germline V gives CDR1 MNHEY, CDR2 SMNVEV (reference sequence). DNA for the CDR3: TGTGCCAGCAGTTTAGGTACCGGGACAGGGGATGGCTACACCTTC. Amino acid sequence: CASSLGTGTGDGYTF.

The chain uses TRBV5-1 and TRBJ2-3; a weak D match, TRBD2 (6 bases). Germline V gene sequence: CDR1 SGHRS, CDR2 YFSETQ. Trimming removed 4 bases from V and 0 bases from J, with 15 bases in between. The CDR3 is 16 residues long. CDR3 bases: TGCGCCAGCAGCATTTTAGCGGTGCCTAGCACAGATACGCAGTATTTT. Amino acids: CASSILAVPSTDTQYF.

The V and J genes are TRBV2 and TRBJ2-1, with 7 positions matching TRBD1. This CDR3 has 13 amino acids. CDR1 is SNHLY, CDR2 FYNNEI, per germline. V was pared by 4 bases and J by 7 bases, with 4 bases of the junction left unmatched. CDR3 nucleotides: TGTGCCAGCAGTGGGGACAGTGGGAATGAGCAGTTCTTC. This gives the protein CASSGDSGNEQFF.

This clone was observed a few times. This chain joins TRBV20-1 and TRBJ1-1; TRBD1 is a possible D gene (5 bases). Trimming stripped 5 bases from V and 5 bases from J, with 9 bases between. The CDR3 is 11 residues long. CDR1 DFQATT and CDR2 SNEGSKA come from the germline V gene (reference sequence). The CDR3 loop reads CSAPSGTEAFF. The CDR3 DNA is TGCAGTGCTCCCTCAGGGACTGAAGCTTTCTTT.

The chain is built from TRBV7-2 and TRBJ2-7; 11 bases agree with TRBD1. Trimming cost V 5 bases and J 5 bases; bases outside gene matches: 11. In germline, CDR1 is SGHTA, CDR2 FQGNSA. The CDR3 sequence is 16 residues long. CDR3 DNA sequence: TGTGCCAGCAGCCAAGAACGGACAGGGGGCCCGAACGAGCAGTACTTC. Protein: CASSQERTGGPNEQYF.

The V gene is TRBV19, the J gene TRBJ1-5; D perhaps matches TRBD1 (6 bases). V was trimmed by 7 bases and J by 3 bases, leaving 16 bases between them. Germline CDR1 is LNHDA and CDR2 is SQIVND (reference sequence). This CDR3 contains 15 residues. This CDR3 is CASNPRGAINQPQHF. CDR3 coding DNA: TGTGCCAGTAACCCCCGGGGGGCAATCAATCAGCCCCAGCATTTT.

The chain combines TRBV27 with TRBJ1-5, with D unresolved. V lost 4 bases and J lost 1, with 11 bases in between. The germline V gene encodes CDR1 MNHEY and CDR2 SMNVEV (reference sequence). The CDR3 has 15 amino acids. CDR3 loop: CASSSSSRSNQPQHF. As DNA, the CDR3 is TGTGCCAGCAGTTCCTCAAGTAGAAGCAATCAGCCCCAGCATTTT.

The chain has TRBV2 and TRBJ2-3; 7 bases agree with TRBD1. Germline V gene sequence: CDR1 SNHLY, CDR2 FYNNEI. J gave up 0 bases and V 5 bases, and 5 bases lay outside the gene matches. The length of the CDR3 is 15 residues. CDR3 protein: CASSLDRRSTDTQYF. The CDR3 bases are TGTGCCAGCAGTTTGGACAGGAGGAGCACAGATACGCAGTATTTT.

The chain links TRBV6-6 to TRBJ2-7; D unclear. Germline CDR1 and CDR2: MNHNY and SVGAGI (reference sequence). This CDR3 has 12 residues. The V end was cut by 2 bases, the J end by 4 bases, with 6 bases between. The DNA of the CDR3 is TGTGCCAGCAGTTACATTTCTTACGAGCAGTACTTC. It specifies CASSYISYEQYF.

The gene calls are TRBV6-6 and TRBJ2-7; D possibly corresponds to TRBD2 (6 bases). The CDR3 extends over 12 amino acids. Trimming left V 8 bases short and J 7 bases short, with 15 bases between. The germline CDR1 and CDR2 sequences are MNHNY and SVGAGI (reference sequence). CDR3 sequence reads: CASYGGMGEQYF. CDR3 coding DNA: TGTGCCAGCTATGGCGGGATGGGGGAGCAGTACTTC.

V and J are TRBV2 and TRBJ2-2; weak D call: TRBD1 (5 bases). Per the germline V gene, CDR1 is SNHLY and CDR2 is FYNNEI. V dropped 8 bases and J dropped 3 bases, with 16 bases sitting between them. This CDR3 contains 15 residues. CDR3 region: CASRTSQGYTGELFF. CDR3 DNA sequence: TGTGCCAGCCGAACGTCCCAGGGATACACCGGGGAGCTGTTTTTT.